One sample yielded the 17 T cell receptor beta chains listed below, sequenced in a study of cytomegalovirus exposure and HLA in healthy donors. The PCR was carried out with 60 Vbeta primers and 13 Jbeta primers. Clones were sequenced by immunoSEQ multiplex PCR, and TCRdb holds only the in-frame ones, with some missing. The data contain fewer than 130,000 clones, around 86% of them singletons. Specimen: PBMCs. The receptors were sampled from a man in his forties or fifties in good health and CMV-seronegative.

V usage is TRBV30 and J usage is TRBJ1-2, with 7 bases lining up with TRBD1. There are 10 residues in the CDR3. V trimming: 4 bases; J trimming: 8 bases; junction bases outside the gene matches: 1. Germline V gene lookup returns CDR1 GTSNPN and CDR2 SVGIG (reference sequence). The DNA for the CDR3 is TGTGCCTGGAAGGGGGCGGGCTACACCTTC. It translates to CAWKGAGYTF.

The chain joins TRBV4-3 to TRBJ2-7; a possible D gene is TRBD1 (5 bases). The CDR3 covers 14 residues. Germline loops: CDR1 LGHNA, CDR2 YSLEER. Trimming removed 0 bases at V and 4 bases at J, with 10 bases between. The CDR3 DNA follows: TGCGCCAGCAGCCAAGACCCTCGGACATACGAGCAGTACTTC. Protein: CASSQDPRTYEQYF.

V usage is TRBV19 and J usage is TRBJ1-2; 9 nucleotides line up with TRBD1. Trimming took 5 bases from V and 4 from J; bases not matched to a gene: 8. Germline values: CDR1 LNHDA, CDR2 SQIVND (reference sequence). The CDR3 has 15 amino acids. CDR3 in amino acids: CASSDPGTGSYGYTF. The DNA for the CDR3 is TGTGCCAGTAGTGACCCCGGGACAGGGTCCTATGGCTACACCTTC. Full variable domain (missing parts from reference TRBV19 and TRBJ1-2): DGGITQSPKYLFRKEGQNVTLSCEQNLNHDAMYWYRQDPGQGLRLIYYSQIVNDFQKGDIAEGYSVSREKKESFPLTVTSAQKNPTAFYLCASSDPGTGSYGYTFGSGTRLTVV.

The gene calls are TRBV27 and TRBJ2-6, with D possibly being TRBD1 (6 bases). Germline V lookup: CDR1 MNHEY, CDR2 SMNVEV (reference sequence). Trimming shortened V by 5 bases and J by 0 bases, and 14 bases separated the two germline ends. The CDR3 loop spans 17 amino acids. The CDR3 sequence: CASSPRGFLSGANVLTF. The CDR3 nucleotides are TGTGCCAGCAGTCCCAGGGGTTTCCTCTCTGGGGCCAACGTCCTGACTTTC. The variable domain in full, completed from reference TRBV27 and TRBJ2-6, reads EAQVTQNPRYLITVTGKKLTVTCSQNMNHEYMSWYRQDPGLGLRQIYYSMNVEVTDKGDVPEGYKVSRKEKRNFPLILESPSPNQTSLYFCASSPRGFLSGANVLTFGAGSRLTVL.

The V gene is TRBV5-1, the J gene TRBJ2-3; maybe TRBD1 (5 bases). This CDR3 region has 14 residues. CDR1 SGHRS and CDR2 YFSETQ come from the germline V gene. Trimming left V 6 bases short and J 0 bases short, with 11 bases between. The DNA of the CDR3 is TGCGCCAGCAATCCAGGGTCTAGCACAGATACGCAGTATTTT. It encodes CASNPGSSTDTQYF.

The genes are TRBV5-1 and TRBJ2-1; D perhaps matches TRBD2 (5 bases). The length of the CDR3 is 14 residues. Trimming left V 4 bases short and J 4 bases short, with 12 bases between. CDR1 is SGHRS and CDR2 is YFSETQ in the germline V gene. The chain's CDR3 is CASSASGLYNEQFF. The CDR3 DNA is TGCGCCAGCAGCGCAAGCGGTTTATACAATGAGCAGTTCTTC.

The rearrangement joins TRBV6-1 to TRBJ2-5; possible D gene TRBD2, 6 bases. The length of the CDR3 is 14 residues. Looked up from germline, CDR1 is MNHNS and CDR2 is SASEGT. Deletions cut 6 bases from V and 5 bases from J, with 16 bases between. The DNA for the CDR3 is TGTGCCAGCAGGGGGAGGACTCTCCTCGAGACCCAGTACTTC. Amino acids: CASRGRTLLETQYF.

This clone was picked up one time. CDR3 region: CASSLGGGRLGQETQYF. CDR3 nucleotide sequence: TGTGCCAGCAGCTTAGGAGGGGGCCGACTAGGGCAAGAGACCCAGTACTTC. V usage is TRBV11-2 and J usage is TRBJ2-5; TRBD1 might be the D (7 bases). Trimming stripped 1 base from V and 2 bases from J, with 17 bases between. Per germline, CDR1 SGHAT and CDR2 FQNNGV. The CDR3 loop spans 17 amino acids.

The chain couples TRBV27 to TRBJ2-2, with D perhaps TRBD2 (6 bases). CDR3 length: 11 residues. Trimming pared 6 bases from V and 11 bases from J, leaving 10 bases between. Germline V gene lookup returns CDR1 MNHEY and CDR2 SMNVEV (reference sequence). The CDR3 sequence is CASSWRGELFF. Here the CDR3 DNA reads TGTGCCAGCAGCTGGCGGGGTGAGCTGTTTTTT.

The sample holds a few counts of this clone. The chain recombines TRBV6-5 with TRBJ2-7; no clear D gene. V gave up 4 bases and J gave up 1 base, with 17 bases separating them. The CDR3 runs 16 residues. Germline CDR1 is MNHEY and CDR2 is SVGAGI. The CDR3 nucleotides are TGTGCCAGCAGTTTTGTAGGTGTTGGCAGGTCCTACGAGCAGTACTTC. As protein: CASSFVGVGRSYEQYF.

CDR3 DNA sequence: TGCGCCAGCAGCTTCTCAGGGGACTATGGCTACACCTTC. Protein product: CASSFSGDYGYTF. V is TRBV5-1 and J is TRBJ1-2; possibly TRBD1 for D (6 bases). CDR3 length equals 13 residues. In germline, CDR1 is SGHRS, CDR2 YFSETQ. Trimming took 2 bases from V and 3 from J, leaving 8 bases between them.

The chain employs TRBV5-1 and TRBJ2-1; 7 positions match TRBD2. The junction had 12 bases not matched to a gene; V was cut back by 4 bases and J by 5 bases. Germline assignment: CDR1 SGHRS and CDR2 YFSETQ. CDR3 length: 16 amino acids. CDR3 nucleotide sequence: TGCGCCAGCAGCCAAACTGGAGCGGGGATCGACAATGAGCAGTTCTTC. This encodes CASSQTGAGIDNEQFF.

V and J are TRBV5-6 and TRBJ2-1, with 13 nucleotides matching TRBD2. This CDR3 is 16 amino acids long. CDR1 and CDR2 from the germline V gene are SGHDT and YYEEEE. Trimming cost V 5 bases and J 8 bases; bases outside gene matches: 10. The CDR3 here is CASSPSLAGGRDEQFF. In DNA form, the CDR3 reads TGTGCCAGCAGTCCTTCACTAGCGGGGGGGCGCGATGAGCAGTTCTTC.

The CDR3 loop reads CAWAALGEKLFF. The CDR3 coding sequence is TGTGCCTGGGCGGCCTTAGGAGAAAAACTGTTTTTT. This chain links TRBV30 with TRBJ1-4; D is ambiguous. CDR3 length: 12 amino acids. Germline loops: CDR1 GTSNPN, CDR2 SVGIG (reference sequence). Between the trimmed V and J ends, which lost 5 bases and 8 bases, there was a span of 12 bases.

The chain recombines TRBV5-1 with TRBJ1-5; a weak D match, TRBD1 (5 bases). V lost 0 bases and J 10 bases, leaving 11 bases between the germline ends. CDR1 and CDR2 from the germline V gene are SGHRS and YFSETQ. This CDR3 has 13 amino acids. CDR3 sequence: CASSLDSRDPQHF. The CDR3 DNA reads as TGCGCCAGCAGCTTGGATAGCAGGGATCCCCAGCATTTT.

This clone appeared once. The J gene is TRBJ1-5, the V gene TRBV4-3; 10 nucleotides agree with TRBD1. V trimming: 1 base; J trimming: 6 bases; junction bases outside the gene matches: 3. CDR1 LGHNA and CDR2 YSLEER come from the germline V gene. The CDR3 covers 15 residues. This chain's CDR3 is CASSQGRTGGQPQHF. CDR3 sequence (DNA): TGCGCCAGCAGCCAAGGACGGACAGGGGGTCAGCCCCAGCATTTT.

V and J are TRBV29-1 and TRBJ1-6; maybe TRBD1 (6 bases). V was cut by 4 bases and J by 6 bases, with 10 bases left in between. The length of the CDR3 is 13 residues. From germline, CDR1 is SQVTM and CDR2 ANQGSEA. CDR3: CSVAEGVNSPLHF. The CDR3 region has the DNA TGCAGCGTTGCCGAGGGGGTTAATTCACCCCTCCACTTT. Complete variable domain (other parts from reference TRBV29-1 and TRBJ1-6): SAVISQKPSRDICQRGTSLTIQCQVDSQVTMMFWYRQQPGQSLTLIATANQGSEATYESGFVIDKFPISRPNLTFSTLTVSNMSPEDSSIYLCSVAEGVNSPLHFGNGTRLTVT.